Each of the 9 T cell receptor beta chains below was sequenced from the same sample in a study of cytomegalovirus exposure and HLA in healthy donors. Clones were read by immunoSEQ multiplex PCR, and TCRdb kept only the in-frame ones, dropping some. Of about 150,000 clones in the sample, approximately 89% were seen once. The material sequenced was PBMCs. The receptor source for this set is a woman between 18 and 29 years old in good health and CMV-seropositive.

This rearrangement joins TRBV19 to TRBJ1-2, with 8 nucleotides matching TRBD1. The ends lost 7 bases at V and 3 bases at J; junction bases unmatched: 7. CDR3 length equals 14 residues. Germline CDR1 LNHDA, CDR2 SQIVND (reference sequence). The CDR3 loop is CASNPGGSYYGYTF. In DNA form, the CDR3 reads TGTGCCAGTAACCCAGGGGGCTCATACTATGGCTACACCTTC.

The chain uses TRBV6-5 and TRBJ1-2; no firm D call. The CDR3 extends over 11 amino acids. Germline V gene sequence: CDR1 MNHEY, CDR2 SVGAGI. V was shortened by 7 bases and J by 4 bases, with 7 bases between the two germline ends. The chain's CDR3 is CASKRGYGYTF. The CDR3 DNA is TGTGCCAGCAAAAGAGGCTATGGCTACACCTTC.

The CDR3 loop reads CASSSRDRSTRADTQYF. For the CDR3, the DNA is TGTGCCAGCAGCTCACGGGACAGATCCACCCGGGCAGATACGCAGTATTTT. V is TRBV7-8 and J is TRBJ2-3; 7 bases match TRBD1. This CDR3 region has 17 residues. Germline V gene data show CDR1 as SGHVS and CDR2 as FQNEAQ. Trimming took 4 bases from V and 4 from J; bases not matched to a gene: 14.

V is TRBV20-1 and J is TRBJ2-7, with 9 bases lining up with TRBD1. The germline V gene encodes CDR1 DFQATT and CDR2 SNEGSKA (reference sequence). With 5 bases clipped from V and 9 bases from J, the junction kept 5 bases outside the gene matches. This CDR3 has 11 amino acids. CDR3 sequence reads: CSAPTGGAQYF. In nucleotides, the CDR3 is TGCAGTGCTCCGACAGGGGGGGCGCAGTACTTC.

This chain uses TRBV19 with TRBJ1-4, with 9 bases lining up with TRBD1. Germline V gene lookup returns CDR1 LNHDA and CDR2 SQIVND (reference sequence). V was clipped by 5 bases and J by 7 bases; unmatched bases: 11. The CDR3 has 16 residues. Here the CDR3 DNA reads TGTGCCAGTAGTCCCGGGACAGGGTGGGCTGGTGAAAAACTGTTTTTT. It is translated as CASSPGTGWAGEKLFF.

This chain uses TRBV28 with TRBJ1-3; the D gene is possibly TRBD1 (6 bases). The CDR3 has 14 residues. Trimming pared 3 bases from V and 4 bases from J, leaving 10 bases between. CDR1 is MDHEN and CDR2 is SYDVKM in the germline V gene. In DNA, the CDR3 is TGTGCCAGCAGTTTCGGGGGGCTCGGAAACACCATATATTTT. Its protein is CASSFGGLGNTIYF.

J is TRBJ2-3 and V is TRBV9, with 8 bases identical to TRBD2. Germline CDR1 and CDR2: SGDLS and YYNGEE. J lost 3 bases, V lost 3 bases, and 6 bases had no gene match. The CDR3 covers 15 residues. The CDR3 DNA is TGTGCCAGCAGCGCCCGACTAGCGCGGACAGATACGCAGTATTTT. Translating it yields CASSARLARTDTQYF.

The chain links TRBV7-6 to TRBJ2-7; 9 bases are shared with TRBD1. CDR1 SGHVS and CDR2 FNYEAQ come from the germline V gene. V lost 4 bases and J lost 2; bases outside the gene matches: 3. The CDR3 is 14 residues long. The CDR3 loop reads CASSSGQGPYEQYF. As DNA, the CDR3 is TGTGCCAGCAGCTCGGGACAGGGACCCTACGAGCAGTACTTC.

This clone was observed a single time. The CDR3 is CASSVGLAGGRATGELFF. DNA for the CDR3: TGTGCCAGCAGCGTAGGACTAGCGGGGGGGCGAGCCACCGGGGAGCTGTTTTTT. The chain links TRBV9 to TRBJ2-2, with 14 bases lining up with TRBD2. Germline V lookup: CDR1 SGDLS, CDR2 YYNGEE. The CDR3 loop spans 18 amino acids. V dropped 0 bases and J dropped 4; count of bases not matched to a gene: 5.